At least ten counts were recorded for the clone carrying this T cell receptor beta chain. Antigen unknown. TCRdb independently ran MiXCR on the 5' RACE reads; one entry per CDR3 protein. The sample shows around 430,000 distinct CDR3 sequences, approximately 16% of them seen only once. This record belongs to a study of T-cell memory formation after mild COVID-19. Study details: For the most part, TCR clusters were specific to one donor. Whole-study findings and limits: Specificity for SARS-CoV-2 was not confirmed among the second-wave clones peaking on day 37. Clones contracting over day 15 to 85 were CD4/CD8 balanced, with later expanders leaning CD4+. Clones which contracted sat mainly in CM and EM if CD4+, and in EMRA if CD8+.

The germline V gene has CDR1 SEHNR and CDR2 FQNEAQ (reference sequence). This CDR3 is built from 15 residues. Trimming stripped 1 base from V and 8 bases from J, with 15 bases between. The material sequenced was PBMCs or a T cell subset sorted from them (not recorded which). This clonotype was obtained from a man younger than 30 who had mild COVID-19 (a few samples of this study predate the infection). Cell type and time point are not known. The J gene is TRBJ2-1, the V gene TRBV7-9; D gene ambiguous. The CDR3 spells CASSLVPVVVHEQFF. DNA of the CDR3: TGTGCCAGCAGCTTAGTGCCCGTAGTGGTCCATGAGCAGTTCTTC.